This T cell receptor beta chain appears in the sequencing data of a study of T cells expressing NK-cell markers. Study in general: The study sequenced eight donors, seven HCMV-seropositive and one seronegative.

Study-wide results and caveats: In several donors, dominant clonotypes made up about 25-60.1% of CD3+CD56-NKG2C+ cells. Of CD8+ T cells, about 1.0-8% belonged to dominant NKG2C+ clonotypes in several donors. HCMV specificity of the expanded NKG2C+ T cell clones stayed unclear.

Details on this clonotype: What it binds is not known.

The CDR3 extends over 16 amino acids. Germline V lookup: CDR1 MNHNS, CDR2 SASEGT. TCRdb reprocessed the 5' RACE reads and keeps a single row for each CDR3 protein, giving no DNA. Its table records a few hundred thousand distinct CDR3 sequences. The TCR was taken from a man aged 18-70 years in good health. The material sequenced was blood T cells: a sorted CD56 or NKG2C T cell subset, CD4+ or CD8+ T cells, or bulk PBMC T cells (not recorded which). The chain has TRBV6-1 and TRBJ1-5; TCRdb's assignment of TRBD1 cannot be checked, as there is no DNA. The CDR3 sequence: CASSGVGQGAIQPQHF.